A selection of T cell receptor beta chains follows, all from one sample in a study of response to subunit inactivated influenza vaccine. TCRdb reprocessed the RT-PCR reads via MiXCR and lists one record per CDR3 protein. The table includes 600,000 to 700,000 distinct CDR3 sequences, less than 15% detected once. This specimen was PBMCs from blood, taken roughly 2 weeks before vaccination. The receptors here all came from a man in his fifties who received an inactivated influenza vaccine. Each CDR3 is given with its conserved first and last residue. D genes are given only for firm matches. Size is stated for part of the rows, as once, few or many counts, or as a class when the clone is expanded.

j_call	clone_size	d_call	v_call	cdr3_nt	cdr3_aa
TRBJ2-2	few	TRBD1	TRBV7-2	TGTGCCAGCAGCTTGACAGGGAGTATCGGGGAGCTGTTTTTT	CASSLTGSIGELFF
TRBJ2-3	.	.	TRBV5-1	TGCGCCAGCAGCTTGGAAGTGGCTCGGAGCACAGATACGCAGTATTTT	CASSLEVARSTDTQYF
TRBJ2-2	.	.	TRBV15	TGTGCCACCAGCAGAGATCACGGGGTACCCGGGGAGCTGTTTTTT	CATSRDHGVPGELFF
TRBJ2-3	few	.	TRBV28	TGTGCCAGCAGAACTAGCTACCGCACAGATACGCAGTATTTT	CASRTSYRTDTQYF
TRBJ1-1	.	.	TRBV29-1	TGCAGCGTTGTGGTTGTAGAAGCTTTCTTT	CSVVVVEAFF
TRBJ2-1	.	.	TRBV9	TGTGCCAGCAGCTGGTCCCGGTCGCCTAATGGCAATGAGCAGTTCTTC	CASSWSRSPNGNEQFF
TRBJ2-2	.	.	TRBV7-2	TGTGCCAGCAGCTTAAATTGGGCACCTGCGGACACCGGGGAGCTGTTTTTT	CASSLNWAPADTGELFF
TRBJ2-6	few	TRBD1	TRBV7-8	TGTGCCAGCAGCTTAAGGATAGGGGGCGCTGGGGCCAACGTCCTGACTTTC	CASSLRIGGAGANVLTF
TRBJ2-1	many	.	TRBV24-1	TGTGCCACCAGTGATGCTGCCAGGGCTTCCTACAATGAGCAGTTCTTC	CATSDAARASYNEQFF
TRBJ2-3	.	.	TRBV20-1	TGCAGTGCTACGAGGGGCCGCAACACAGATACGCAGTATTTT	CSATRGRNTDTQYF
TRBJ1-3	.	.	TRBV6-1	TGTGCCAGCAGAAACAGGGCATCCGCGGGAAACACCATATATTTT	CASRNRASAGNTIYF
TRBJ1-2	few	TRBD1	TRBV4-1	TGCTGGCGCAGAGATACAGGGTGGACAGGCGACTACACCTTC	CWRRDTGWTGDYTF
TRBJ2-1	.	TRBD2	TRBV20-1	TGCAGTGCTAGAGATCGAGCGGGGGGGCCCTATGAGCAGTTCTTC	CSARDRAGGPYEQFF
TRBJ2-1	many	.	TRBV6-2/TRBV6-3	TGTGCCAGCAGGCTTCAGACTAGTCATGAGCAGTTCTTC	CASRLQTSHEQFF
TRBJ1-1	.	TRBD1	TRBV7-2	TGTGCCAGCAGCGCCTACAGGGGGCCAGCTTTCTTT	CASSAYRGPAFF
TRBJ2-5	many	.	TRBV7-2	TGTGCCAGCAGCTTAATTGGGGGGCAACAAGAGACCCAGTACTTC	CASSLIGGQQETQYF
TRBJ2-7	many	TRBD1	TRBV6-1	TGTGCCAGCAGTCATGACAGGGACTACGAGCAGTACTTC	CASSHDRDYEQYF
TRBJ2-3	.	TRBD1	TRBV9	TGTGCCAGCAGCGGCCGGGACAGGGAGACAGATACGCAGTATTTT	CASSGRDRETDTQYF
TRBJ1-3	.	.	TRBV7-9	TGTGCCAGCAGCCTCGCCGAAATATATTTT	CASSLAEIYF
TRBJ2-1	.	.	TRBV11-2	TGTGCCAGCAGCTTAGGTGTTCGAGGAACTACTTACAATGAGCAGTTCTTC	CASSLGVRGTTYNEQFF
TRBJ2-1	.	TRBD2	TRBV5-1	TGCGCCAGCAGCTTGGGCGGGGGGTCCGTCTACAATGAGCAGTTCTTC	CASSLGGGSVYNEQFF
TRBJ1-1	.	.	TRBV28	TGTGCCAGCAGTTCCCCAGAACCCCGGGAAGGCATGAACACTGAAGCTTTCTTT	CASSSPEPREGMNTEAFF
TRBJ2-5	many	.	TRBV27	TGTGCCAGCAGTTTTGGTAGGGGTGAGACCCAGTACTTC	CASSFGRGETQYF